This T cell receptor (beta chain) was obtained from a study of cytomegalovirus exposure and HLA in healthy donors. Study overall: As released early, the data held about 85 million unique TCRs from HLA-typed donors.

The CDR3 runs to 18 residues. V shed 6 bases, J shed 3 bases, and the junction held 11 bases outside the gene matches. CDR1 is MNHEY, CDR2 SMNVEV, per germline (reference sequence). The study ran its PCR with 60 Vbeta and 13 Jbeta primers. Using immunoSEQ multiplex PCR, the repertoire was profiled, and TCRdb retains in-frame clones only, with some absent. The sample records 150,000 or so clones, more than 70% being singletons. This clonotype was obtained from a woman aged 40 to 50 in good health and CMV-seropositive. The sequenced material came from PBMCs. The chain joins TRBV27 to TRBJ2-1, with 13 bases fitting TRBD2. The CDR3 nucleotides are TGTGCCAGCAGATTACGACTAGCGGGAGGCGGGAACTACAATGAGCAGTTCTTC. Protein product: CASRLRLAGGGNYNEQFF.